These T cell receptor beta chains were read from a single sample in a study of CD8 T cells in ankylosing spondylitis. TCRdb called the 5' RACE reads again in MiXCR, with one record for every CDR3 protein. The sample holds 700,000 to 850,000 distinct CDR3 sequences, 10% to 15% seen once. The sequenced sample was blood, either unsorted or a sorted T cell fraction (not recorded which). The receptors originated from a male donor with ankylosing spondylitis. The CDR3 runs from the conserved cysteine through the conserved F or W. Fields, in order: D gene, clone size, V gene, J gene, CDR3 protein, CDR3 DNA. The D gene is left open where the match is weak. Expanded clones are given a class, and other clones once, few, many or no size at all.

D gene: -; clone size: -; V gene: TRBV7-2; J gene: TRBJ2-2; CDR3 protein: CASSLVRGPLTGELFF; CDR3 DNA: TGTGCCAGCAGCTTAGTTAGGGGTCCTCTCACCGGGGAGCTGTTTTTT
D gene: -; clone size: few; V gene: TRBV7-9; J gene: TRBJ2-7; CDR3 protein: CASSPVHLSYEQYF; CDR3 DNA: TGTGCCAGCAGCCCCGTTCACCTCTCCTACGAGCAGTACTTC
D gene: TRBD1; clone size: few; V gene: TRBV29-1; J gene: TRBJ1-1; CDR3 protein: CSSDRGIDTAFF; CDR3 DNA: TGCAGCTCGGACAGGGGGATTGATACGGCTTTCTTT
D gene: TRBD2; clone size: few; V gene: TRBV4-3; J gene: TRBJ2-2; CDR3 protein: CASSQVAGGGTGELFF; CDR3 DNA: TGCGCCAGCAGCCAAGTGGCGGGAGGAGGCACCGGGGAGCTGTTTTTT
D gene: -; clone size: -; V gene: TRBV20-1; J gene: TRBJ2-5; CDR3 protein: CSSLLVETQYF; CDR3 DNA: TGCAGTTCCCTTCTCGTCGAGACCCAGTACTTC
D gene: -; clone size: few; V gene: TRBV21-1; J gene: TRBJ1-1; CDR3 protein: CASSKEFAGMNTEAFF; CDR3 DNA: TGTGCCAGCAGCAAAGAATTTGCAGGGATGAACACTGAAGCTTTCTTT
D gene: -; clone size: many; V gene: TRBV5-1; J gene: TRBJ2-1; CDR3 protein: CASSLVELNEQFF; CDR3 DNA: TGCGCCAGCAGCTTAGTGGAATTGAATGAGCAGTTCTTC
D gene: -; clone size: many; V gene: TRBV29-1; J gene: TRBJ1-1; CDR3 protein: CSVEGGVNTEAFF; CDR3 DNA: TGCAGCGTTGAGGGCGGGGTAAACACTGAAGCTTTCTTT
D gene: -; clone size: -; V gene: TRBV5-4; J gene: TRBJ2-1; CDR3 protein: CASSPSPSANYNEQFF; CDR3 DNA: TGTGCCAGCAGCCCCAGTCCTAGCGCCAACTACAATGAGCAGTTCTTC
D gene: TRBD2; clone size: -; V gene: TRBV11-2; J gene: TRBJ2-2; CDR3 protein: CASSIRGSRGAGELFF; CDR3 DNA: TGTGCCAGCAGCATCCGGGGGTCCCGGGGGGCCGGGGAGCTGTTTTTT
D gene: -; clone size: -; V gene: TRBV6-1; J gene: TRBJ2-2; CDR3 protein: CASGERGRTTGELFF; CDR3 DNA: TGTGCCAGCGGGGAACGGGGACGGACCACCGGGGAGCTGTTTTTT
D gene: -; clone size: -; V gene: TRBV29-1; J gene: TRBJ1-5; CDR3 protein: CSVQYSNQPQHF; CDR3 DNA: TGCAGCGTGCAGTATAGCAATCAGCCCCAGCATTTT
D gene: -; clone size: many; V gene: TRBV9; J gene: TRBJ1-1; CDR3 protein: CASSTGPNTEAFF; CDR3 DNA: TGTGCCAGCAGCACCGGACCTAACACTGAAGCTTTCTTT
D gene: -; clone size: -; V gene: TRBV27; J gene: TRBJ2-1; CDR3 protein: CASSSGRFYNEQFF; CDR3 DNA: TGTGCCAGCAGTTCGGGCCGGTTCTACAATGAGCAGTTCTTC
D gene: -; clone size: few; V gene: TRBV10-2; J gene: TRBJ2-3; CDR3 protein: CASRGTLGADTQYF; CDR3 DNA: TGCGCCAGCAGGGGGACCCTGGGAGCAGATACGCAGTATTTT
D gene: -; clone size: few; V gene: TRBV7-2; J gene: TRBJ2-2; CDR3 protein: CASRWTPSNTGELFF; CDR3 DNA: TGTGCCAGCAGGTGGACACCCTCCAACACCGGGGAGCTGTTTTTT
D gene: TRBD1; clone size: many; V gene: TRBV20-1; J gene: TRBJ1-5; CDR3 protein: CSAAGGSGQPQHF; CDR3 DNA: TGCAGTGCCGCAGGGGGAAGTGGACAGCCCCAGCATTTT
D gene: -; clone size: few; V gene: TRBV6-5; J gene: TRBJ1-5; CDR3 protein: CASSYSMGGQGNSNQPQHF; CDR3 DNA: TGTGCCAGCAGTTACTCGATGGGAGGCCAGGGGAATAGCAATCAGCCCCAGCATTTT
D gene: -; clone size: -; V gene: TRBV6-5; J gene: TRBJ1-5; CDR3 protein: CASSYDVRGNQPQHF; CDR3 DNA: TGTGCCAGCAGTTACGATGTTCGCGGCAATCAGCCCCAGCATTTT
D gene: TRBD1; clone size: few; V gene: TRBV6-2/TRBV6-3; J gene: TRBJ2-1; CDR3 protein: CASSYTSQGVRTKNYNEQFF; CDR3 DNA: TGTGCCAGCAGTTACACTTCACAGGGGGTGCGGACAAAAAACTACAATGAGCAGTTCTTC
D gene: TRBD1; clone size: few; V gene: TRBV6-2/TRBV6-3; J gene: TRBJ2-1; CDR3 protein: CASSWGQVGSYNEQFF; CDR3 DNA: TGTGCCAGCAGCTGGGGACAGGTTGGCTCCTACAATGAGCAGTTCTTC
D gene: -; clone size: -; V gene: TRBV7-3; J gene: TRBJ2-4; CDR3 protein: CASSPSASVGNIQYF; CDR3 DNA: TGTGCCAGCAGCCCCTCCGCCTCGGTTGGCAACATTCAGTACTTC
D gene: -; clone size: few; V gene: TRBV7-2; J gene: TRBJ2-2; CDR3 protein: CASSFLGLGGSGELFF; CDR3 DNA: TGTGCCAGCAGCTTTTTAGGCCTTGGCGGGTCCGGGGAGCTGTTTTTT
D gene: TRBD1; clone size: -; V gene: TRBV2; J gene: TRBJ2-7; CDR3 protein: CASSDQGAGYEQYF; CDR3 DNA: TGTGCCAGCAGTGATCAGGGGGCGGGCTACGAGCAGTACTTC
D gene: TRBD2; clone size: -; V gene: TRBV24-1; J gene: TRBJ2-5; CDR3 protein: CPTSDAGGLETQYF; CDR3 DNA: TGTCCCACCAGTGATGCGGGAGGCTTAGAGACCCAGTACTTC
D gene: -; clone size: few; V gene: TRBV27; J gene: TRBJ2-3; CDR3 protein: CASSFFLDGSTDTQYF; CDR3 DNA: TGTGCCAGCAGTTTTTTTTTGGACGGAAGCACAGATACGCAGTATTTT
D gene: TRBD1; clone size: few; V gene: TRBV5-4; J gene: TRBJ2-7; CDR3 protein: CASSSRQGRYEQYF; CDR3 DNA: TGTGCCAGCAGCTCACGACAGGGTCGCTACGAGCAGTACTTC
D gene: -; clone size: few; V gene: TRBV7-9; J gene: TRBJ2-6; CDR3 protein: CASRLMGANVLTF; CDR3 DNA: TGTGCCAGCAGGCTTATGGGGGCCAACGTCCTGACTTTC
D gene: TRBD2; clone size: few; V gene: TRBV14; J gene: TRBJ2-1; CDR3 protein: CASSRSSGGARNEQFF; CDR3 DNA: TGTGCCAGCAGCCGATCTAGCGGGGGGGCAAGAAATGAGCAGTTCTTC
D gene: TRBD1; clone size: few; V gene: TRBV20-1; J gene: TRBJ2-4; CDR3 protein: CSATTGTGSNIQYF; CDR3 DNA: TGCAGTGCTACAACCGGGACAGGGAGTAACATTCAGTACTTC
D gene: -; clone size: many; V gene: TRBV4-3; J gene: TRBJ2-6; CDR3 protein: CASSQVTGPLHVLTF; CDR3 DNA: TGCGCCAGCAGCCAAGTTACGGGCCCTTTACACGTCCTGACTTTC
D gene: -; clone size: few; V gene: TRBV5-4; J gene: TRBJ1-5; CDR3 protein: CASSFHGGSQHF; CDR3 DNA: TGTGCCAGCAGCTTCCACGGTGGGTCCCAGCATTTT
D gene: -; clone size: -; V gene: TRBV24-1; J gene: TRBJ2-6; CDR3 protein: CATSDLKAGANVLTF; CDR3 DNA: TGTGCCACCAGTGACCTGAAGGCTGGGGCCAACGTCCTGACTTTC
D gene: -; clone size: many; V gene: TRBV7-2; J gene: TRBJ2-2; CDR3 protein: CASSLVSMSTGELFF; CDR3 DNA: TGTGCCAGCAGCTTAGTTTCAATGAGCACCGGGGAGCTGTTTTTT
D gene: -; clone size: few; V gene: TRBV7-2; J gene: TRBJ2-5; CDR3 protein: CASSPEGLGETQYF; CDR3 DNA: TGTGCCAGCAGCCCTGAAGGCCTTGGGGAGACCCAGTACTTC
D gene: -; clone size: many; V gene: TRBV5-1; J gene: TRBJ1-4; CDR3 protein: CASSETGMANEKLFF; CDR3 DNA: TGCGCCAGCAGCGAAACAGGGATGGCTAATGAAAAACTGTTTTTT
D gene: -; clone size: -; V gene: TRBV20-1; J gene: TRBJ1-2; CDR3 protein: CSARVTFERRGYTF; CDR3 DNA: TGCAGTGCTAGAGTCACATTTGAACGGCGAGGCTACACCTTC
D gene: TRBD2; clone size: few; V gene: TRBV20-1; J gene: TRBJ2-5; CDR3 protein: CSAGLAGVRKETQYF; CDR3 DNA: TGCAGTGCGGGACTAGCGGGAGTCCGAAAAGAGACCCAGTACTTC
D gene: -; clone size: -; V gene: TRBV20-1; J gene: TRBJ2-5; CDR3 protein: CSARALGYSETQYF; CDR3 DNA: TGCAGTGCTAGAGCTCTGGGATATAGCGAGACCCAGTACTTC
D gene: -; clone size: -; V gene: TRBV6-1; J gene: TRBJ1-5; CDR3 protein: CASGRGDSNQPQHF; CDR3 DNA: TGTGCCAGCGGTAGAGGTGATAGCAATCAGCCCCAGCATTTT
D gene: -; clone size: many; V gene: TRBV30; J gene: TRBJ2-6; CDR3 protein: CAWSSGSGANVLTF; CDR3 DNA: TGTGCCTGGAGCTCAGGGTCTGGGGCCAACGTCCTGACTTTC
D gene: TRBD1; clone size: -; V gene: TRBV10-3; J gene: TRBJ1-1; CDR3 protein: CASLGQGVGHTEAFF; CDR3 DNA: TGTGCCTCCCTGGGACAGGGGGTGGGCCACACTGAAGCTTTCTTT
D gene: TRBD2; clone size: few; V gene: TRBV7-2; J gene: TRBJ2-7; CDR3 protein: CASSLEGLAVHEQYF; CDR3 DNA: TGTGCCAGCAGCTTAGAAGGTCTAGCGGTACACGAGCAGTACTTC
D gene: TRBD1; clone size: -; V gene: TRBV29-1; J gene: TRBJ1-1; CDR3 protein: CSVSQGADTEAFF; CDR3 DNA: TGCAGCGTCTCACAGGGGGCGGACACTGAAGCTTTCTTT
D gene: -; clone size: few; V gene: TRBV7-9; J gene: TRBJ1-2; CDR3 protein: CASSPGTF; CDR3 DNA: TGTGCCAGCAGCCCCGGCACCTTC
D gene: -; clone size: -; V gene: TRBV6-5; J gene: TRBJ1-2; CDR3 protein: CASSYSRGNYGYTF; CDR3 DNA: TGTGCCAGCAGTTACTCGAGGGGGAACTATGGCTACACCTTC
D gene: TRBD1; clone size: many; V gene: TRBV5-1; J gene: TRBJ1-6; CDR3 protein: CASSATDRGENSPLHF; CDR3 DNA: TGCGCCAGCAGCGCCACGGACAGGGGTGAGAATTCACCCCTCCACTTT